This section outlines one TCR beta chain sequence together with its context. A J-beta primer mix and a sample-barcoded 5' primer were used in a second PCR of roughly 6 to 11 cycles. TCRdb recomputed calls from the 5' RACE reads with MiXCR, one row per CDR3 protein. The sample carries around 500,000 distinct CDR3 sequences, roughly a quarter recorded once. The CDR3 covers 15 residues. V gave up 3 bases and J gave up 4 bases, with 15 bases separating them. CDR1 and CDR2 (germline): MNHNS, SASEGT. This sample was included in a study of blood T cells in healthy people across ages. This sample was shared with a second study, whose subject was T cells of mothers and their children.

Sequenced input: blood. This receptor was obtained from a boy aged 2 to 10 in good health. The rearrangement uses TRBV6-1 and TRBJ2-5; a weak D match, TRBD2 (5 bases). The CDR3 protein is CASSDLADNGETQYF. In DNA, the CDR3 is TGTGCCAGCAGTGACCTAGCAGACAATGGAGAGACCCAGTACTTC.